Below, 27 T cell receptor beta chains from the same sample are listed, as sequenced in a study of cytomegalovirus exposure and HLA in healthy donors. Use of 60 Vbeta and 13 Jbeta primers characterized the PCR. Only in-frame clones appear in the TCRdb table, and some are missing; sequencing was by immunoSEQ multiplex PCR. Its table records over 200,000 clones. Sequenced sample: PBMCs. The receptors come from a woman in her 30s in good health and CMV-seropositive.

This rearrangement joins TRBV15 to TRBJ1-2, with TRBD1 matching 7 bases. The CDR3 runs to 13 residues. The trim removed 6 bases at V and 2 bases at J, leaving 3 bases unmatched. In germline, CDR1 is LNHNV, CDR2 YYDKDF (reference sequence). The CDR3 bases are TGTGCCACCAGGGGGACAGCCAACTATGGCTACACCTTC. Its translation is CATRGTANYGYTF.

The CDR3 DNA reads TGTGCCACCAGCGGATTCCCGGGACAGGGGTTTGTCGGCAATGAGCAGTTCTTC. The encoded protein is CATSGFPGQGFVGNEQFF. The chain couples TRBV15 to TRBJ2-1, with TRBD1 matching over 10 bases. Trimming cost V 5 bases and J 6 bases; bases outside gene matches: 16. The CDR3 has 18 residues. CDR1 LNHNV and CDR2 YYDKDF come from the germline V gene (reference sequence).

The V and J genes are TRBV13 and TRBJ1-2, with TRBD1 matching over 7 bases. Germline assignment: CDR1 PRHDT and CDR2 FYEKMQ (reference sequence). The CDR3 consists of 14 residues. V lost 2 bases and J lost 8; bases outside the gene matches: 8. This CDR3 reads CASSLTTGTSGYTF. The CDR3 region has the DNA TGTGCCAGCAGCTTAACGACAGGGACATCAGGCTACACCTTC.

This chain joins TRBV20-1 and TRBJ1-4; D is uncertain. The CDR3 has 11 residues. Germline loops: CDR1 DFQATT, CDR2 SNEGSKA (reference sequence). CDR3 sequence: CSPAIREKLFF. In DNA, the CDR3 is TGCAGCCCTGCTATCAGGGAAAAACTGTTTTTT.

The rearrangement joins TRBV5-5 to TRBJ2-7; TRBD2 is a possible D gene (5 bases). The CDR3 runs to 17 residues. V was cut by 6 bases and J by 3 bases, with 25 bases left in between. CDR1 is SGHKS, CDR2 YYEKEE, per germline (reference sequence). The CDR3 sequence is CASIETLRGKNFYEQYF. CDR3 coding DNA: TGTGCCAGCATCGAGACCTTACGGGGTAAAAACTTCTACGAGCAGTACTTC.

The chain links TRBV29-1 to TRBJ1-1; 7 bases are shared with TRBD1. The V gene end was trimmed by 6 bases and the J gene end by 1 base; junction bases not matched to a gene: 5. The CDR3 consists of 13 residues. Germline values: CDR1 SQVTM, CDR2 ANQGSEA. The CDR3 bases are TGCAGCGTCCGAGGACAGGCGAACACTGAAGCTTTCTTT. The encoded protein is CSVRGQANTEAFF.

The V and J genes are TRBV15 and TRBJ2-1; maybe TRBD2 (6 bases). V lost 1 base and J lost 9, with 16 bases in between. Germline V gives CDR1 LNHNV, CDR2 YYDKDF (reference sequence). This CDR3 is 15 amino acids long. The CDR3 spells CATSRVGGGISEQFF. CDR3 coding DNA: TGTGCCACCAGCAGAGTCGGGGGAGGCATATCTGAGCAGTTCTTC.

V usage is TRBV4-3 and J usage is TRBJ2-3, with a tentative D call TRBD2 (6 bases). The CDR3 is 13 amino acids. Germline V CDR1 and CDR2: LGHNA, YSLEER. Trimming shortened V by 1 base and J by 6 bases, and 8 bases separated the two germline ends. CDR3 nucleotides: TGCGCCAGCAGCCAAGCCGGGAGTGATACGCAGTATTTT. Translated, it gives CASSQAGSDTQYF.

The rearrangement joins TRBV29-1 to TRBJ2-3; D is possibly TRBD1 (6 bases). Deletions cut 3 bases from V and 2 bases from J, with 15 bases between. The CDR3 is made up of 15 amino acids. Per the germline V gene, CDR1 is SQVTM and CDR2 is ANQGSEA. The CDR3 loop reads CSVDQGLGATDTQYF. The CDR3 nucleotides read TGCAGCGTTGATCAGGGGCTAGGCGCCACAGATACGCAGTATTTT.

The chain joins TRBV7-6 to TRBJ2-2, with 9 bases lining up with TRBD1. CDR3 length: 13 amino acids. Germline CDR1 is SGHVS and CDR2 is FNYEAQ. V was clipped by 8 bases and J by 5 bases; unmatched bases: 3. The CDR3 here is CASRTGETGELFF. Here the CDR3 DNA reads TGTGCCAGCCGGACAGGGGAAACCGGGGAGCTGTTTTTT. Complete variable domain (other parts from reference TRBV7-6 and TRBJ2-2): GAGVSQSPRYKVTKRGQDVALRCDPISGHVSLYWYRQALGQGPEFLTYFNYEAQQDKSGLPNDRFSAERPEGSISTLTIQRTEQRDSAMYRCASRTGETGELFFGEGSRLTVL.

A note on this clone: The junction departs from germline at one end; a sequencing error may be responsible. The chain has TRBV6-5 and TRBJ1-2, with a weak D call TRBD1 (5 bases). CDR1 is MNHEY, CDR2 SVGAGI, per germline. The CDR3 totals 12 residues. CDR3 protein: CASSGLQWGFTF. The CDR3 bases are TGTGCCAGCAGTGGATTACAGTGGGGCTTCACCTTC.

The rearrangement uses TRBV27 and TRBJ1-5; D remains unclear. This CDR3 region has 14 residues. Trimming took 2 bases from V and 10 from J, leaving 15 bases between them. Germline V gives CDR1 MNHEY, CDR2 SMNVEV (reference sequence). For the CDR3, the DNA is TGTGCCAGCAGTTTAAAATCGAAGCTTGATCCCCAGCATTTT. It translates to CASSLKSKLDPQHF.

This chain connects TRBV28 to TRBJ1-5; D gene ambiguous. This CDR3 is built from 17 residues. The V and J ends lost 3 bases and 3 bases respectively, with 18 bases between them. Germline V gene lookup returns CDR1 MDHEN and CDR2 SYDVKM. DNA of the CDR3: TGTGCCAGCAGTTTCTTCGCCCCGGCCAGGATCAATCAGCCCCAGCATTTT. Amino acids: CASSFFAPARINQPQHF.

The CDR3 protein is CASSAGVGVKNIQYF. CDR3 in DNA: TGTGCCAGCAGCGCCGGGGTTGGAGTCAAAAACATTCAGTACTTC. The chain links TRBV2 to TRBJ2-4; D might be TRBD2 (5 bases). This CDR3 is 15 amino acids long. In germline, CDR1 is SNHLY, CDR2 FYNNEI. The V gene lost 6 bases and the J gene lost 3 bases, with 15 bases spanning the gap.

The CDR3, as DNA: TGTGCCAGCAGCCCACCTACAGGGTTCACTGAAGCTTTCTTT. Its protein is CASSPPTGFTEAFF. The V gene is TRBV4-2, the J gene TRBJ1-1; TRBD1 might be the D (6 bases). Trimming cost V 4 bases and J 4 bases, with 13 bases left between them. Looked up from germline, CDR1 is LGHNA and CDR2 is YNFKEQ. The CDR3 contains 14 residues.

This chain joins TRBV7-2 and TRBJ2-3; possibly TRBD1 for D (6 bases). The germline V and J ends were trimmed by 4 bases and 6 bases, with 14 bases remaining between them. The CDR3 runs to 14 residues. CDR1 SGHTA and CDR2 FQGNSA come from the germline V gene. In DNA, the CDR3 is TGTGCCAGCAGCTATAGACAGGTGTCGGATACGCAGTATTTT. It translates to CASSYRQVSDTQYF.

CDR3 sequence: CASSLSGGSTDTQYF. Here the CDR3 DNA reads TGTGCCAGCAGCTTGTCGGGGGGAAGCACAGATACGCAGTATTTT. This sequence joins TRBV5-6 and TRBJ2-3; TRBD2 matches 7 bases. Trimming cost V 1 base and J 0 bases; bases outside gene matches: 2. Germline V gene lookup returns CDR1 SGHDT and CDR2 YYEEEE. There are 15 residues in the CDR3.

The gene calls are TRBV5-6 and TRBJ2-5, with 11 bases lining up with TRBD2. The length of the CDR3 is 15 residues. Germline V gene data show CDR1 as SGHDT and CDR2 as YYEEEE. Germline trimming cut 4 bases from V and 3 bases from J; bases unmatched to any gene: 5. CDR3 protein: CASSRRLAGKETQYF. The CDR3 DNA follows: TGTGCCAGCAGCCGTCGACTAGCGGGAAAAGAGACCCAGTACTTC.

This chain links TRBV6-5 with TRBJ2-1; TRBD2 matches at 7 bases. This CDR3 contains 15 residues. Per the germline V gene, CDR1 is MNHEY and CDR2 is SVGAGI. With V trimmed by 2 bases and J by 9 bases, 10 bases remained unmatched. The CDR3 protein is CASSYGTGSSGEQFF. In nucleotides, the CDR3 is TGTGCCAGCAGTTACGGGACTGGGTCTAGCGGTGAGCAGTTCTTC.

The chain uses TRBV28 and TRBJ2-7; maybe TRBD1 (6 bases). The CDR3 spans 14 residues. The V end was cut by 6 bases, the J end by 4 bases, with 16 bases between. Germline CDR1 reads MDHEN; CDR2 reads SYDVKM. CDR3 region: CASSLPGQKYEQYF. Here the CDR3 DNA reads TGTGCCAGCAGCCTCCCAGGACAGAAATACGAGCAGTACTTC. Together with reference TRBV28 and TRBJ2-7, the CDR3 gives the full variable domain: DVKVTQSSRYLVKRTGEKVFLECVQDMDHENMFWYRQDPGLGLRLIYFSYDVKMKEKGDIPEGYSVSREKKERFSLILESASTNQTSMYLCASSLPGQKYEQYFGPGTRLTVT.

The gene calls are TRBV2 and TRBJ2-3; 7 bases fit TRBD1. With 4 bases clipped from V and 6 bases from J, the junction kept 13 bases outside the gene matches. The CDR3 spans 16 residues. Germline-derived CDR1 and CDR2 are SNHLY and FYNNEI. The DNA of the CDR3 is TGTGCCAGCAGTGCAGACAGGGAGACAGTCGGCGATACGCAGTATTTT. This gives the protein CASSADRETVGDTQYF.

The chain employs TRBV18 and TRBJ1-5, with D perhaps matching TRBD1 (5 bases). Germline V gene sequence: CDR1 KGHSH, CDR2 LQKENI. V was pared by 5 bases and J by 0 bases, with 11 bases between. The CDR3 length is 15 residues. The CDR3 region has the DNA TGTGCCAGCTCATCACAGGACTTTAGCAATCAGCCCCAGCATTTT. It is translated as CASSSQDFSNQPQHF.

This chain uses TRBV10-3 with TRBJ2-1; 9 nucleotides agree with TRBD2. Looked up from germline, CDR1 is ENHRY and CDR2 is SYGVKD. The CDR3 runs 15 residues. The J segment lost 0 bases and the V segment lost 7 bases, leaving 4 bases of the junction unmatched. The CDR3 nucleotides are TGTGCCATCAAGGGCGGGGGGGACTCCTACAATGAGCAGTTCTTC. Translated: CAIKGGGDSYNEQFF.

The chain carries TRBV5-1 and TRBJ2-7; TRBD2 matches at 7 bases. The CDR3 runs 15 residues. Trimming took 6 bases from V and 0 from J; bases not matched to a gene: 9. Germline CDR1 is SGHRS and CDR2 is YFSETQ. CDR3 sequence reads: CASTTGGTSSYEQYF. The CDR3 DNA sequence: TGCGCCAGCACGACGGGAGGTACTAGCTCCTACGAGCAGTACTTC. The complete variable domain, with remaining parts taken from reference TRBV5-1 and TRBJ2-7, reads KAGVTQTPRYLIKTRGQQVTLSCSPISGHRSVSWYQQTPGQGLQFLFEYFSETQRNKGNFPGRFSGRQFSNSRSEMNVSTLELGDSALYLCASTTGGTSSYEQYFGPGTRLTVT.

On this clone itself: The sample contains more than one DNA sequence encoding this CDR3. V and J are TRBV19 and TRBJ1-5; D is possibly TRBD1 (5 bases). This CDR3 has 15 residues. The germline gives CDR1 LNHDA, CDR2 SQIVND (reference sequence). Trimming shortened V by 2 bases and J by 0 bases, and 8 bases separated the two germline ends. In nucleotides, the CDR3 is TGTGCCAGTAGTATATTAGGGGATAGCAATCAGCCCCAGCATTTT. This gives the protein CASSILGDSNQPQHF.

V is TRBV6-5 and J is TRBJ2-5; possible D gene TRBD1, 5 bases. Germline CDR1 MNHEY, CDR2 SVGAGI. The CDR3 is 15 amino acids. Between the trimmed V and J ends, which lost 0 bases and 5 bases, there was a span of 13 bases. The CDR3 coding sequence is TGTGCCAGCAGTTACTCGGGGCGAGCGCTCGAGACCCAGTACTTC. Its translation: CASSYSGRALETQYF.

V gene TRBV27 combines with J gene TRBJ2-5; D possibly corresponds to TRBD1 (5 bases). With the DNA end fitting TRBJ2-7 better, the J assignment may be wrong. Germline V CDR1 and CDR2: MNHEY, SMNVEV (reference sequence). The CDR3 loop spans 13 amino acids. The DNA for the CDR3 is TGTGCCAGCAGTTTGGGGCAGTCCTACGAGCAGTACTTC. It encodes CASSLGQSYEQYF.